The 10 T cell receptor beta chains in this list originate from one sample, sequenced in a study of beta chain features in type 1 diabetes. Expressed TCRB transcripts were sequenced because the entire RNA isolate underwent reverse transcription. Profiling relied on immunoSEQ multiplex PCR, and the TCRdb table lists in-frame clones only, not all of them. The data show around 340,000 clones, with 8% seen just once and roughly 0.44% held by the top ten. Sequencing was done on a sample of central memory CD4+ T cells from blood. All receptors derive from a woman younger than 30 in good health.

The gene calls are TRBV7-2 and TRBJ1-5, with no clear D. Germline V gives CDR1 SGHTA, CDR2 FQGNSA. CDR3 length: 14 amino acids. Trimming removed 2 bases from V and 5 bases from J, with 10 bases in between. The CDR3 DNA reads as TGTGCCAGCAGCTTAATAGGGCCCCATCAGCCCCAGCATTTT. It translates to CASSLIGPHQPQHF.

The chain has TRBV28 and TRBJ1-5; a possible D gene is TRBD1 (5 bases). Germline V gives CDR1 MDHEN, CDR2 SYDVKM. V shed 6 bases and J shed 3 bases, with 12 bases lying between them. This CDR3 has 14 amino acids. The CDR3 nucleotides read TGTGCCAGCAGCCTGACAGTATCCAATCAGCCCCAGCATTTT. Its protein is CASSLTVSNQPQHF.

This chain uses TRBV29-1 with TRBJ2-4; 8 bases match TRBD2. Germline V CDR1 and CDR2: SQVTM, ANQGSEA. The CDR3 has 14 residues. V lost 4 bases to trimming and J lost 4 bases; unmatched junction nucleotides: 6. The CDR3 coding sequence is TGCAGCGTTGGGCTAGCGGGTAAAAAAAACATTCAGTACTTC. It specifies CSVGLAGKKNIQYF.

This clone was found a few times. At the DNA level, this CDR3 is encoded by other sequences in the same sample as well. The CDR3 bases are TGTGCCAGCTCAACGGGGGGCACAGATACGCAGTATTTT. Translated: CASSTGGTDTQYF. This chain uses TRBV18 with TRBJ2-3; tentatively, D is TRBD2 (6 bases). The V and J ends lost 5 bases and 1 base respectively, with 7 bases between them. The CDR3 is made up of 13 amino acids. CDR1 and CDR2 from the germline V gene are KGHSH and LQKENI.

The chain has TRBV5-4 and TRBJ1-1; weak D call: TRBD1 (5 bases). Germline-derived CDR1 and CDR2 are SGHNT and YYREEE (reference sequence). Trimming stripped 2 bases from V and 4 bases from J, with 9 bases between. The CDR3 loop spans 13 amino acids. The CDR3: CASSFQGRTEAFF. DNA of the CDR3: TGTGCCAGCAGCTTCCAGGGACGCACTGAAGCTTTCTTT.

The table lists this clone with a few counts. The rearrangement links TRBV29-1 to TRBJ1-1; D gene uncertain. Trimming took off 6 bases at V and 3 bases at J, with 8 bases between the two ends. Germline values: CDR1 SQVTM, CDR2 ANQGSEA. This CDR3 region has 11 residues. The CDR3 spells CSVVKDTEAFF. CDR3 nucleotides: TGCAGCGTCGTTAAGGACACTGAAGCTTTCTTT.

The J gene is TRBJ2-7, the V gene TRBV29-1; D might be TRBD1 (8 bases). From germline, CDR1 is SQVTM and CDR2 ANQGSEA. This CDR3 spans 16 amino acids. V was clipped by 5 bases and J by 2 bases, with 22 bases between them. The CDR3 DNA is TGCAGCGTTCAGAGGGAGCGGGACAGGAGGCCCTACGAGCAGTACTTC. Translation gives CSVQRERDRRPYEQYF.

This clone has a single count. Other DNA sequences within the sample encode an identical CDR3. J is TRBJ1-1 and V is TRBV9; 8 nucleotides align to TRBD1. From germline, CDR1 is SGDLS and CDR2 YYNGEE. The CDR3 is 14 amino acids. Germline trimming cut 4 bases from V and 1 base from J; bases unmatched to any gene: 3. CDR3 DNA: TGTGCCAGCAGCTCGGGACAGGAGAACACTGAAGCTTTCTTT. Protein product: CASSSGQENTEAFF.

This clone occurred a few times. The V gene is TRBV6-5, the J gene TRBJ1-2, with TRBD1 as a possible D gene (5 bases). The CDR3 has 13 residues. Germline-derived CDR1 and CDR2 are MNHEY and SVGAGI. The ends were cut back, 6 bases at V and 4 bases at J, with 12 bases in the middle. For the CDR3, the DNA is TGTGCCAGCAGCAGGGTCCGTGGCTATGGCTACACCTTC. Amino acid sequence: CASSRVRGYGYTF.

The J gene is TRBJ2-7, the V gene TRBV13, with 9 positions matching TRBD2. V lost 6 bases and J lost 4; bases outside the gene matches: 7. This CDR3 is built from 14 residues. Per germline, CDR1 PRHDT and CDR2 FYEKMQ (reference sequence). The CDR3 sequence is CASRDMAGGYEQYF. The DNA of the CDR3 is TGTGCCAGCAGGGATATGGCGGGAGGGTACGAGCAGTACTTC.